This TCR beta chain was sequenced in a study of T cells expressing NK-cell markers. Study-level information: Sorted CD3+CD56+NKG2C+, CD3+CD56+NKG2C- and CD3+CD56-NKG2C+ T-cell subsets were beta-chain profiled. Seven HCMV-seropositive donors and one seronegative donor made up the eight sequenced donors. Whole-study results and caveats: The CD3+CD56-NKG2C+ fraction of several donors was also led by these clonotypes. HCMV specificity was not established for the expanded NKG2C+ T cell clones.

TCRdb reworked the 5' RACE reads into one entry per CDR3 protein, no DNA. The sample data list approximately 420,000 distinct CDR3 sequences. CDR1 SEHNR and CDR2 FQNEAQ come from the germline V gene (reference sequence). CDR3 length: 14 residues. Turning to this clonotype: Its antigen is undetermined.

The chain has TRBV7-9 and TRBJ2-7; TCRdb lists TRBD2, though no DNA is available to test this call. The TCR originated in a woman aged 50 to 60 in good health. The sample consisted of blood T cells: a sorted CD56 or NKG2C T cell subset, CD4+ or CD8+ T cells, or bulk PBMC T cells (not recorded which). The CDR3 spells CASSLVSGRGEQYF. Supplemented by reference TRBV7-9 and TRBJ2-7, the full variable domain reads DTGVSQNPRHKITKRGQNVTFRCDPISEHNRLYWYRQTLGQGPEFLTYFQNEAQLEKSRLLSDRFSAERPKGSFSTLEIQRTEQGDSAMYLCASSLVSGRGEQYFGPGTRLTVT.